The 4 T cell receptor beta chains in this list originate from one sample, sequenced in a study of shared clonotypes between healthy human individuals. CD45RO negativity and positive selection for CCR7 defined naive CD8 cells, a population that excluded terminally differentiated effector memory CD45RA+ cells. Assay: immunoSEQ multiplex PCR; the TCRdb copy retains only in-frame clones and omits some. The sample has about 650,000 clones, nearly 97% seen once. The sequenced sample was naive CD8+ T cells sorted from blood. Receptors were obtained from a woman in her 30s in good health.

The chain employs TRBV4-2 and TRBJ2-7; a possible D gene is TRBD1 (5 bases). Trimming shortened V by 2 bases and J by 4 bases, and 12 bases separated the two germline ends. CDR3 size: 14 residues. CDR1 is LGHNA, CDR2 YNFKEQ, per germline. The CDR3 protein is CASSQQGIPYEQYF. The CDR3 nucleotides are TGTGCCAGCAGCCAACAGGGTATCCCGTACGAGCAGTACTTC.

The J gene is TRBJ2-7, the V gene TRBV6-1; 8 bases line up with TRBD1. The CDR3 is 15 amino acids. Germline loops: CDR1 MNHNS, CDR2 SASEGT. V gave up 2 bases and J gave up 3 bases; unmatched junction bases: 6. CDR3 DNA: TGTGCCAGCAGTGAACCCGGGACAGGACGCTACGAGCAGTACTTC. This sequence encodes CASSEPGTGRYEQYF.

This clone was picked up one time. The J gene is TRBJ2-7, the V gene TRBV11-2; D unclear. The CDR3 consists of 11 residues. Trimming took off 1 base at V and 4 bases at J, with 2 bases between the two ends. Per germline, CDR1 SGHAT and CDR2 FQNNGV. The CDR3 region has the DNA TGTGCCAGCAGCTTAGCTTACGAGCAGTACTTC. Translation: CASSLAYEQYF.

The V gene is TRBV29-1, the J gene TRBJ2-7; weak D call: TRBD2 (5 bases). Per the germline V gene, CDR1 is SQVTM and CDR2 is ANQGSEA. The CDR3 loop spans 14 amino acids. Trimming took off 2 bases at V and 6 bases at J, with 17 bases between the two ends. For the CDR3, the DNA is TGCAGCGTTGAAACGAGGGATACCCTTCGCGAGCAGTACTTC. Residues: CSVETRDTLREQYF.